Shown below are 26 T cell receptor beta chains from a single sample sequenced in a study of shared clonotypes between healthy human individuals. Clones were sequenced by immunoSEQ multiplex PCR, and TCRdb holds only the in-frame ones, with some missing. The sample carries 2 million to 2.5 million clones, approximately 95% recorded once. Sequenced: naive CD4+ T cells from PBMCs. Subset denoted: CD45RA+ positively selected. These receptors were collected from a man aged 18-30 years in good health. Some clones in this sample may be carry-over from other donors' samples.

V gene TRBV9 combines with J gene TRBJ2-7; 9 bases agree with TRBD1. This CDR3 contains 13 residues. After removal of 6 bases from V and 8 bases from J, the junction contained 9 bases not matched to a gene. The germline gives CDR1 SGDLS, CDR2 YYNGEE. CDR3 in amino acids: CASTRQGGGKQYF. The CDR3 DNA reads TGTGCCAGCACCCGACAGGGGGGCGGCAAGCAGTACTTC.

V gene TRBV19 combines with J gene TRBJ1-5; 7 positions match TRBD1. The CDR3 consists of 17 residues. V shed 5 bases and J 0 bases; nucleotides not matched to a gene: 10. Germline assignment: CDR1 LNHDA and CDR2 SQIVND (reference sequence). CDR3 residues: CASSPGGTVYSNQPQHF. The DNA for the CDR3 is TGTGCCAGTAGTCCAGGGGGGACAGTGTATAGCAATCAGCCCCAGCATTTT. The full variable domain, completed using reference TRBV19 and TRBJ1-5, is DGGITQSPKYLFRKEGQNVTLSCEQNLNHDAMYWYRQDPGQGLRLIYYSQIVNDFQKGDIAEGYSVSREKKESFPLTVTSAQKNPTAFYLCASSPGGTVYSNQPQHFGDGTRLSIL.

This clone has a single count. This chain uses TRBV4-1 with TRBJ2-5, with 7 bases identical to TRBD1. The length of the CDR3 is 14 residues. The V segment lost 4 bases and the J segment 9 bases; nucleotides outside the gene matches: 11. In germline, CDR1 is MGHRA, CDR2 YSYEKL. CDR3 bases: TGCGCCAGCAGCCGCCAACTAGGGGGCGGGCCCCAGTACTTC. This encodes CASSRQLGGGPQYF.

This chain connects TRBV5-1 to TRBJ1-2; D unclear. Trimming cost V 3 bases and J 7 bases, with 10 bases left between them. Germline CDR1 SGHRS, CDR2 YFSETQ. The CDR3 loop spans 12 amino acids. In DNA, the CDR3 is TGCGCCAGCAGCTCCTTTTCCTCTGGCTACACCTTC. It codes for CASSSFSSGYTF. Together with reference TRBV5-1 and TRBJ1-2, the CDR3 gives the full variable domain: KAGVTQTPRYLIKTRGQQVTLSCSPISGHRSVSWYQQTPGQGLQFLFEYFSETQRNKGNFPGRFSGRQFSNSRSEMNVSTLELGDSALYLCASSSFSSGYTFGSGTRLTVV.

The chain employs TRBV28 and TRBJ2-5; D assignment may be TRBD1 or TRBD2 (6 bases each). This CDR3 contains 13 residues. Germline loops: CDR1 MDHEN, CDR2 SYDVKM. V lost 7 bases to trimming and J lost 4 bases, with 13 bases between them. The CDR3 DNA follows: TGTGCCAGCAAAGGGGGGTTAGGAGAGACCCAGTACTTC. Its protein is CASKGGLGETQYF. The whole variable domain, filled in from reference TRBV28 and TRBJ2-5, reads DVKVTQSSRYLVKRTGEKVFLECVQDMDHENMFWYRQDPGLGLRLIYFSYDVKMKEKGDIPEGYSVSREKKERFSLILESASTNQTSMYLCASKGGLGETQYFGPGTRLLVL.

The V call is TRBV6-1, the J call TRBJ1-2; D uncertain. Trimming stripped 4 bases from V and 1 base from J, with 10 bases between. The CDR3 consists of 14 residues. Germline CDR1 reads MNHNS; CDR2 reads SASEGT. The CDR3, as DNA: TGTGCCAGCAGTGTGGCGCCACTTAACTATGGCTACACCTTC. This sequence encodes CASSVAPLNYGYTF.

This clone was seen once. The chain carries TRBV7-7 and TRBJ2-2; D gene unclear. V lost 1 base and J lost 5, with 11 bases in between. The CDR3 runs to 15 residues. Per germline, CDR1 SSHAT and CDR2 FNYEAQ (reference sequence). CDR3 protein: CASSLEAGVTGELFF. The CDR3, as DNA: TGTGCCAGCAGCTTAGAGGCAGGAGTTACCGGGGAGCTGTTTTTT.

This chain joins TRBV4-1 and TRBJ2-2; 9 bases line up with TRBD2. V was clipped by 1 base and J by 6 bases; unmatched bases: 6. The CDR3 covers 16 residues. CDR1 and CDR2 (germline): MGHRA, YSYEKL. The CDR3 here is CASSQGVAGVSGELFF. CDR3 bases: TGCGCCAGCAGCCAAGGTGTAGCGGGAGTGTCCGGGGAGCTGTTTTTT.

This clone came up once. V is TRBV7-2 and J is TRBJ2-3; TRBD2 matches at 10 bases. The germline V gene has CDR1 SGHTA and CDR2 FQGNSA. Trimming removed 0 bases from V and 5 bases from J; junction bases left unmatched: 5. The CDR3 sequence is 16 residues long. Written as DNA, the CDR3 is TGTGCCAGCAGCTTAGCCGGGACTAGCGTTGGAGATACGCAGTATTTT. This encodes CASSLAGTSVGDTQYF.

This clone was seen a handful of times. The chain combines TRBV19 with TRBJ1-2; possible D gene TRBD1, 5 bases. V lost 7 bases to trimming and J lost 8 bases, with 11 bases between them. The CDR3 loop spans 11 amino acids. Germline V lookup: CDR1 LNHDA, CDR2 SQIVND (reference sequence). DNA for the CDR3: TGTGCCAGTACCCGCCAGGGCGGCTACACCTTC. This codes for CASTRQGGYTF.

The chain is built from TRBV25-1 and TRBJ1-2; 10 bases are shared with TRBD1. Germline lookup yields CDR1 MGHDK and CDR2 SYGVNS. Germline trimming cut 3 bases from V and 5 bases from J; bases unmatched to any gene: 9. CDR3 length: 16 amino acids. CDR3 DNA sequence: TGTGCCAGCAGTGACCCCGGGACAGGGGATTCGTATGGCTACACCTTC. Residues: CASSDPGTGDSYGYTF.

This chain uses TRBV5-1 with TRBJ2-6; D gene ambiguous. V shed 0 bases and J shed 0 bases, with 7 bases lying between them. The germline V gene encodes CDR1 SGHRS and CDR2 YFSETQ. This CDR3 has 16 amino acids. This CDR3 is CASSLGASSGANVLTF. CDR3 bases: TGCGCCAGCAGCTTGGGGGCTAGCTCTGGGGCCAACGTCCTGACTTTC.

The chain employs TRBV5-1 and TRBJ2-1; TRBD1 aligns across 8 bases. CDR1 and CDR2 (germline): SGHRS, YFSETQ. J gave up 9 bases and V 4 bases, and 6 bases lay outside the gene matches. This CDR3 region has 13 residues. The chain's CDR3 is CASSVQGAGEQFF. Here the CDR3 DNA reads TGCGCCAGCAGCGTGCAGGGGGCAGGTGAGCAGTTCTTC.

V is TRBV4-1 and J is TRBJ1-1; 7 bases match TRBD1. CDR3 length: 14 residues. V lost 4 bases, J lost 5 bases, and 7 bases stayed unmatched. Germline V gene sequence: CDR1 MGHRA, CDR2 YSYEKL. Here the CDR3 reads CASSPTGILTEAFF. For the CDR3, the DNA is TGCGCCAGCAGCCCGACAGGGATATTAACTGAAGCTTTCTTT.

The chain is built from TRBV11-2 and TRBJ2-2; D might be TRBD1 or TRBD2, each matching 5 bases. Germline V gene lookup returns CDR1 SGHAT and CDR2 FQNNGV. V was cut by 2 bases and J by 4 bases, with 11 bases left in between. This CDR3 region has 15 residues. The CDR3 loop reads CASSLRDLSTGELFF. The CDR3 nucleotides read TGTGCCAGCAGCTTACGGGACCTGAGCACCGGGGAGCTGTTTTTT.

The J gene is TRBJ1-3, the V gene TRBV7-2; 7 positions match TRBD1. The V and J ends lost 4 bases and 1 base, in that order; junction bases with no gene match: 7. The CDR3 extends over 16 amino acids. Per the germline V gene, CDR1 is SGHTA and CDR2 is FQGNSA. The CDR3 DNA reads TGTGCCAGCAGCTCGGAGACAGGGAGGTCTGGAAACACCATATATTTT. Protein: CASSSETGRSGNTIYF.

The chain couples TRBV28 to TRBJ2-7, with 7 bases identical to TRBD1. The germline V gene encodes CDR1 MDHEN and CDR2 SYDVKM. CDR3 size: 17 residues. V was clipped by 6 bases and J by 3 bases; unmatched bases: 17. Here the CDR3 reads CASSSEPPGTVYYEQYF. For the CDR3, the DNA is TGTGCCAGCAGCTCTGAGCCCCCCGGGACAGTCTACTACGAGCAGTACTTC.

J is TRBJ2-1 and V is TRBV11-3; a weak D match, TRBD2 (6 bases). CDR1 and CDR2 (germline): SGHNT, YENEEA. This CDR3 has 13 residues. With 4 bases removed from V and 10 bases from J, the gap between germline ends came to 14 bases. CDR3 protein: CASSSTGDGEQFF. The CDR3 DNA is TGTGCCAGCAGCTCTACGGGAGATGGAGAGCAGTTCTTC. The full variable domain, its missing parts supplied by reference TRBV11-3 and TRBJ2-1, is EAGVVQSPRYKIIEKKQPVAFWCNPISGHNTLYWYLQNLGQGPELLIRYENEEAVDDSQLPKDRFSAERLKGVDSTLKIQPAELGDSAVYLCASSSTGDGEQFFGPGTRLTVL.

Comment on this clone: Other DNA sequences of this sample code for an identical CDR3. This chain connects TRBV20-1 to TRBJ2-3; the D gene is possibly TRBD1 (6 bases). Germline V gene data show CDR1 as DFQATT and CDR2 as SNEGSKA (reference sequence). V was cut by 5 bases and J by 5 bases, with 8 bases left in between. This CDR3 comprises 11 residues. CDR3: CSASRGDTQYF. The CDR3, as DNA: TGCAGTGCTTCCAGGGGAGATACGCAGTATTTT.

The chain recombines TRBV27 with TRBJ1-1; a weak D match, TRBD1 (6 bases). The V end was cut by 5 bases, the J end by 4 bases, with 17 bases between. Germline V gene data show CDR1 as MNHEY and CDR2 as SMNVEV (reference sequence). CDR3 size: 15 residues. The CDR3 coding sequence is TGTGCCAGCAGTCTAAAGTCGGGGGGCGGCACTGAAGCTTTCTTT. Translating gives CASSLKSGGGTEAFF.

This sequence joins TRBV30 and TRBJ1-6, with a tentative D call TRBD1 (6 bases). The CDR3 loop spans 14 amino acids. Germline V gene data show CDR1 as GTSNPN and CDR2 as SVGIG (reference sequence). V lost 8 bases to trimming and J lost 6 bases, with 17 bases between them. The chain's CDR3 is CAHTPGTPNSPLHF. Here the CDR3 DNA reads TGTGCCCATACCCCCGGGACACCTAATTCACCCCTCCACTTT.

The genes are TRBV2 and TRBJ2-7; D unclear. Germline V gene data show CDR1 as SNHLY and CDR2 as FYNNEI. V lost 7 bases and J lost 6, with 10 bases in between. There are 11 residues in the CDR3. The CDR3 coding sequence is TGTGCCAGCACGGAAGGCGCCGAGCAGTACTTC. Translating gives CASTEGAEQYF.

This clone was seen only once. The chain is built from TRBV5-1 and TRBJ2-1; D unresolved. CDR1 is SGHRS and CDR2 is YFSETQ in the germline V gene. Between the trimmed V and J ends, which lost 1 base and 0 bases, there was a span of 5 bases. This CDR3 spans 14 amino acids. CDR3 DNA: TGCGCCAGCAGCTTGAACCCCTCCTACAATGAGCAGTTCTTC. As protein: CASSLNPSYNEQFF.

The chain recombines TRBV30 with TRBJ2-3; 10 bases match TRBD1. CDR3 length equals 14 residues. The V and J ends lost 5 bases and 4 bases, in that order; junction bases with no gene match: 6. Germline V gives CDR1 GTSNPN, CDR2 SVGIG (reference sequence). The CDR3 sequence is CAWGTGTGADTQYF. As DNA, the CDR3 is TGTGCCTGGGGGACCGGGACAGGGGCAGATACGCAGTATTTT.

J is TRBJ2-7 and V is TRBV7-2, with 7 bases lining up with TRBD2. From germline, CDR1 is SGHTA and CDR2 FQGNSA. The CDR3 length is 15 residues. Trimming cost V 5 bases and J 6 bases; bases outside gene matches: 13. The CDR3 nucleotides are TGTGCCAGCAGCCTGCTGGGGGGAGGGACCCCCGAGCAGTACTTC. This codes for CASSLLGGGTPEQYF.

The rearrangement uses TRBV27 and TRBJ2-1, with 8 bases that match TRBD2. The CDR3 is made up of 15 amino acids. The V and J ends lost 6 bases and 9 bases, in that order; junction bases with no gene match: 13. Germline V CDR1 and CDR2: MNHEY, SMNVEV (reference sequence). The CDR3 here is CASRPSGQGGGEQFF. CDR3 bases: TGTGCCAGCAGGCCTAGCGGGCAGGGAGGTGGTGAGCAGTTCTTC.